This paragraph covers one T cell receptor beta chain sequence. This entry is derived from a study of PD-1 blockade in classical Hodgkin lymphoma. The table came from immunoSEQ multiplex PCR; TCRdb's copy has only in-frame clones and leaves some out. The data contain roughly 19,000 clones, roughly nine tenths of them seen just once; the ten biggest clones take up 5%. Time point defined: cycle 4 day 1 (C4D1), after more than 5 weeks of nivolumab. In every patient, relapse followed autologous stem cell transplantation, while exposure to brentuximab vedotin differed. The investigators isolated CD8+ T cells from thawed PBMCs using magnetic negative selection. The CDR3 sequence is 17 residues long. V lost 0 bases, J lost 5 bases, and 18 bases lay in between. CDR1 is SGHKS and CDR2 is YYEKEE in the germline V gene (reference sequence).

The V call is TRBV5-5, the J call TRBJ1-5, with D possibly TRBD1 on 5 matching bases. This receptor was identified in a human donor with classical Hodgkin lymphoma. The specimen was CD8+ T cells from blood, collected before the fourth cycle of nivolumab. Here the CDR3 DNA reads TGTGCCAGCAGCTTGGACTGGAGTGGCAGGGAGGATCAGCCCCAGCATTTT. Translation: CASSLDWSGREDQPQHF.